Each of the 24 T cell receptor beta chains below was sequenced from the same sample in a study of T-cell reconstitution after alpha-beta-depleted transplantation in children. Unique molecular identifiers were used in preparing the TCRbeta library. Each CDR3 protein gets one entry after TCRdb re-called the PCR reads with MiXCR. The table shows about 230,000 distinct CDR3 sequences, with approximately 10% occurring only once. Sequenced material: PBMCs, taken before TCRalphabeta/CD19-depleted stem cell transplant. These receptor sequences come from a child younger than two with acute myeloid leukemia, due to receive a stem cell transplant.

In its sample, this clonotype was seen many times. The genes are TRBV7-2 and TRBJ2-4, with TRBD1 matching 7 bases. The V segment lost 4 bases and the J segment 3 bases; nucleotides outside the gene matches: 3. Germline V gives CDR1 SGHTA, CDR2 FQGNSA. The CDR3 extends over 14 amino acids. The CDR3 DNA follows: TGTGCCAGCAGCTCTCCAGGGGGCAAAAACATTCAGTACTTC. Amino acids: CASSSPGGKNIQYF.

This sequence joins TRBV18 and TRBJ2-7; 7 nucleotides align to TRBD1. Germline lookup yields CDR1 KGHSH and CDR2 LQKENI. The CDR3 contains 15 residues. The V and J ends lost 6 bases and 2 bases, in that order; junction bases with no gene match: 10. The DNA of the CDR3 is TGTGCCAGCTCCCTCAAGTCAGGGGGAACCTACGAGCAGTACTTC. This sequence encodes CASSLKSGGTYEQYF.

This sequence joins TRBV30 and TRBJ2-5, with D unclear. The V and J ends lost 3 bases and 2 bases respectively, with 7 bases between them. From germline, CDR1 is GTSNPN and CDR2 SVGIG (reference sequence). The CDR3 is 12 amino acids. CDR3 loop: CAWSARQETQYF. CDR3 sequence (DNA): TGTGCCTGGAGCGCTCGGCAAGAGACCCAGTACTTC. Looking up the rest from reference TRBV30 and TRBJ2-5 gives the full variable domain: SQTIHQWPATLVQPVGSPLSLECTVEGTSNPNLYWYRQAAGRGLQLLFYSVGIGQISSEVPQNLSASRPQDRQFILSSKKLLLSDSGFYLCAWSARQETQYFGPGTRLLVL.

V is TRBV12-3 or TRBV12-4 and J is TRBJ1-2; no definite D call. CDR3 length: 13 amino acids. V dropped 7 bases and J dropped 2 bases, with 11 bases sitting between them. CDR3 in amino acids: CASMAPGNYGYTF. The CDR3 DNA reads TGTGCCAGCATGGCACCGGGCAACTATGGCTACACCTTC.

The CDR3, as DNA: TGTGCCACCAGGGACTTCACCTACGAGCAGTACTTC. It specifies CATRDFTYEQYF. The chain links TRBV19 to TRBJ2-7, with D perhaps matching TRBD2 (6 bases). This CDR3 is built from 12 residues. V was cut by 10 bases and J by 2 bases, with 12 bases left in between. Looked up from germline, CDR1 is LNHDA and CDR2 is SQIVND (reference sequence).

This clonotype came up many times. This chain uses TRBV28 with TRBJ2-5; D may be TRBD2 (6 bases). Germline lookup yields CDR1 MDHEN and CDR2 SYDVKM. The CDR3 runs 16 residues. With 3 bases removed from V and 2 bases from J, the gap between germline ends came to 16 bases. The CDR3 spells CASSFRLAKGQETQYF. The DNA for the CDR3 is TGTGCCAGCAGTTTTAGGCTAGCGAAAGGGCAAGAGACCCAGTACTTC.

Ten or more counts support this clonotype. The chain recombines TRBV3-1 with TRBJ2-4, with D perhaps being TRBD1 or TRBD2 (5 bases each). The V and J ends lost 3 bases and 5 bases respectively, with 14 bases between them. The CDR3 covers 15 residues. Germline V gives CDR1 LGHDT, CDR2 YNNKEL (reference sequence). The CDR3 region is CASSHPGTAENIQYF. The CDR3 DNA sequence: TGTGCCAGCAGCCACCCAGGGACGGCTGAAAACATTCAGTACTTC.

This clonotype came up many times. The chain employs TRBV5-1 and TRBJ2-3, with D perhaps TRBD2 (5 bases). Germline V gene sequence: CDR1 SGHRS, CDR2 YFSETQ. CDR3 length: 15 amino acids. V was cut by 7 bases and J by 1 base, with 16 bases left in between. In DNA, the CDR3 is TGCGCCAGCGGCCTTTTATCGAGGGGCACAGATACGCAGTATTTT. Encoded protein: CASGLLSRGTDTQYF.

Ten or more counts support this clonotype. The chain combines TRBV19 with TRBJ2-5; 8 positions agree with TRBD1. Germline trimming cut 6 bases from V and 7 bases from J; bases unmatched to any gene: 1. Germline CDR1 is LNHDA and CDR2 is SQIVND (reference sequence). The CDR3 spans 11 residues. The chain's CDR3 is CASRQGGTQYF. DNA of the CDR3: TGTGCCAGTAGACAGGGGGGGACCCAGTACTTC.

The sample holds a few counts of this clonotype. This chain uses TRBV20-1 with TRBJ2-5; the match to TRBD1 covers 8 bases. The ends lost 3 bases at V and 6 bases at J; junction bases unmatched: 9. CDR3 length: 14 amino acids. The V gene's germline CDR1 is DFQATT and CDR2 SNEGSKA (reference sequence). DNA for the CDR3: TGCAGTGCTAGCACTGCCAGGGGGCGGAAGACCCAGTACTTC. Protein sequence: CSASTARGRKTQYF.

At least ten counts were recorded for this clonotype. The CDR3 region has the DNA TGTGCCACCAGTGATTTGCGCGGGAGCGGGAATGAGCAGTTCTTC. Translating it yields CATSDLRGSGNEQFF. This chain joins TRBV24-1 and TRBJ2-1; 7 nucleotides line up with TRBD2. CDR3 length: 15 amino acids. The germline V gene has CDR1 KGHDR and CDR2 SFDVKD. J was trimmed by 7 bases and V by 0 bases; bases with no gene match: 5.

This clonotype was recorded a few times. Given a much more abundant clone one base away, this may be a read error. Without the conserved terminal phenylalanine or tryptophan, this CDR3 likely stems from a read error. DNA of the CDR3: TGTGCCAGCAGTGTAACAGGGAACTATGGCTACACCCTC. Translated: CASSVTGNYGYTL. This sequence joins TRBV2 and TRBJ1-2; TRBD1 is a possible D gene (6 bases). This CDR3 contains 13 residues. Germline CDR1 is SNHLY and CDR2 is FYNNEI. Trimming took 4 bases from V and 2 from J, leaving 8 bases between them.

This clonotype has ten or more counts. The V call is TRBV6-5, the J call TRBJ1-2, with 8 bases matching TRBD1. Germline CDR1 MNHEY, CDR2 SVGAGI. The CDR3 loop spans 14 amino acids. Trimming removed 2 bases from V and 3 bases from J; junction bases left unmatched: 2. The CDR3 sequence: CASSYDRGHYGYTF. The CDR3 nucleotides read TGTGCCAGCAGTTACGACAGGGGCCACTATGGCTACACCTTC.

This clonotype was observed a handful of times. The rearrangement joins TRBV7-2 to TRBJ2-7; TRBD2 is a possible D gene (7 bases). The CDR3 loop spans 17 amino acids. Germline values: CDR1 SGHTA, CDR2 FQGNSA. The V end lost 4 bases, the J end lost 0 bases, and 19 bases lay between the germline ends. CDR3 bases: TGTGCCAGCAGCTATAGGGGGGAGGGCTCTCCCTCCTACGAGCAGTACTTC. It specifies CASSYRGEGSPSYEQYF.

Ten or more counts support this clonotype. The V and J genes are TRBV6-5 and TRBJ1-2; perhaps TRBD1 as D (6 bases). This CDR3 region has 15 residues. CDR1 is MNHEY and CDR2 is SVGAGI in the germline V gene. V gave up 2 bases and J gave up 4 bases, with 14 bases separating them. The CDR3 DNA sequence: TGTGCCAGCAGTTACGGAGGGACACAGCCCTATGGCTACACCTTC. This gives the protein CASSYGGTQPYGYTF.

The V call is TRBV20-1, the J call TRBJ2-7; D is possibly TRBD1 (5 bases). Germline loops: CDR1 DFQATT, CDR2 SNEGSKA (reference sequence). Trimming pared 3 bases from V and 1 base from J, leaving 16 bases between. The CDR3 length is 15 residues. CDR3 amino acids: CSARESSKGSYEQYF. Written as DNA, the CDR3 is TGCAGTGCTAGGGAAAGCTCCAAGGGGTCCTACGAGCAGTACTTC.

Many counts were recorded for this clonotype. The V and J genes are TRBV29-1 and TRBJ1-3; weak D call: TRBD1 (5 bases). V lost 6 bases and J lost 2, with 23 bases in between. The CDR3 extends over 17 amino acids. Germline loops: CDR1 SQVTM, CDR2 ANQGSEA. The CDR3 bases are TGCAGCGTCAGAAATCGAGGGCAGGGTTTGACTGGAAACACCATATATTTT. It specifies CSVRNRGQGLTGNTIYF.

This clonotype appeared a few times. The chain couples TRBV7-2 to TRBJ1-6, with 10 bases that match TRBD1. This CDR3 spans 14 amino acids. The junction had 4 bases not matched to a gene; V was cut back by 3 bases and J by 11 bases. Germline CDR1 reads SGHTA; CDR2 reads FQGNSA. The CDR3 sequence is CASSLGQGRTPLHF. The DNA for the CDR3 is TGTGCCAGCAGCTTGGGACAGGGGAGGACACCCCTCCACTTT.

This clonotype has ten or more counts. The rearrangement links TRBV25-1 to TRBJ1-5; D is unresolved. Looked up from germline, CDR1 is MGHDK and CDR2 is SYGVNS. This CDR3 has 12 residues. Trimming shortened V by 2 bases and J by 5 bases, and 4 bases separated the two germline ends. CDR3 DNA: TGTGCCAGCAGTGAAGACCATCAGCCCCAGCATTTT. It codes for CASSEDHQPQHF.

This clonotype is large by share. The rearrangement joins TRBV28 to TRBJ2-7; weak D call: TRBD2 (6 bases). CDR3 length equals 14 residues. Between the trimmed V and J ends, which lost 4 bases and 3 bases, there was a span of 13 bases. The V gene's germline CDR1 is MDHEN and CDR2 SYDVKM. The CDR3 loop reads CASSSAGTFYEQYF. Written as DNA, the CDR3 is TGTGCCAGCAGTTCGGCGGGAACCTTCTACGAGCAGTACTTC. Supplemented by reference TRBV28 and TRBJ2-7, the full variable domain reads DVKVTQSSRYLVKRTGEKVFLECVQDMDHENMFWYRQDPGLGLRLIYFSYDVKMKEKGDIPEGYSVSREKKERFSLILESASTNQTSMYLCASSSAGTFYEQYFGPGTRLTVT.

This clonotype has only a few counts. J is TRBJ2-3 and V is TRBV12-5; D is undetermined. Trimming stripped 0 bases from V and 6 bases from J, with 10 bases between. Looked up from germline, CDR1 is LGHNT and CDR2 is FRNRAP. The CDR3 consists of 14 residues. DNA of the CDR3: TGTGCTAGTGGTTTGGTACTTCAATCTGATACGCAGTATTTT. Protein: CASGLVLQSDTQYF.

This clonotype was picked up many times. The chain has TRBV4-2 and TRBJ1-1, with TRBD1 as a possible D gene (5 bases). Trimming removed 1 base at V and 1 base at J, with 7 bases between. Germline V gives CDR1 LGHNA, CDR2 YNFKEQ. The CDR3 length is 14 residues. CDR3 region: CASSQGGTNTEAFF. The CDR3 bases are TGTGCCAGCAGCCAAGGGGGGACGAACACTGAAGCTTTCTTT.

This clonotype has a handful of counts. V usage is TRBV24-1 and J usage is TRBJ2-5; 9 positions match TRBD1. V lost 2 bases and J lost 5; bases outside the gene matches: 5. The CDR3 has 15 amino acids. Germline CDR1 and CDR2: KGHDR and SFDVKD. CDR3 coding DNA: TGTGCCACCAGTGATTCACAGGGGGCTGGGGAGACCCAGTACTTC. Its translation is CATSDSQGAGETQYF.

V gene TRBV4-3 combines with J gene TRBJ2-3; D gene uncertain. Germline V gene lookup returns CDR1 LGHNA and CDR2 YSLEER. V lost 1 base to trimming and J lost 2 bases, with 10 bases between them. This CDR3 has 15 residues. CDR3 in amino acids: CASSQARGPTDTQYF. For the CDR3, the DNA is TGCGCCAGCAGCCAAGCTCGCGGCCCCACAGATACGCAGTATTTT.